A selection of T cell receptor beta chains follows, all from one sample in a study of multiple sclerosis patients with progressive multifocal leukoencephalopathy. Assay: immunoSEQ multiplex PCR; the TCRdb copy retains only in-frame clones and omits some. The sample shows tens of thousands of clones, more than 75% of them seen only once. Sequencing used PBMCs. The origin of the receptors is a human donor with multiple sclerosis. Each CDR3 is given with its conserved first and last residue.

j_call v_call cdr3_aa
TRBJ1-2 TRBV2 CASTVGYGYTF
TRBJ2-3 TRBV27 CASSLVRGSTDTQYF
TRBJ2-6 TRBV5-1 CASSLRQGLSGANVLTF
TRBJ1-2 TRBV4-2 CASSQNSGGGDGYTF
TRBJ2-2 TRBV6-1 CASSGTYTGELFF
TRBJ1-1 TRBV5-6 CASSTTGYYRGVGAFF
TRBJ2-1 TRBV7-2 CASNLGGGLYNEQFF
TRBJ1-4 TRBV19 CASSIPSGTGENEKLFF
TRBJ2-1 TRBV11-2 CASSVPPGQGLSEQFF
TRBJ2-1 TRBV4-2 CASSLAGGRDEQFF
TRBJ1-1 TRBV7-2 CASRKGPQNTEAFF
TRBJ1-4 TRBV2 CASNTQGAGEKLFF
TRBJ1-5 TRBV11-2 CASSTRQGKDQPQHF
TRBJ1-2 TRBV29-1 CSVGEGVKGYTF
TRBJ1-2 TRBV7-2 CASSVGQTDYGYTF
TRBJ2-7 TRBV7-2 CASSFRAGALGEQYF
TRBJ2-3 TRBV5-4 CASSAGLAGAIHSTDTQYF
TRBJ1-1 TRBV6-5 CASSYSGRSHEAFF
TRBJ1-5 TRBV6-6 CASRQGFNQPQHF
TRBJ2-7 TRBV28 CASTPQTGYEQYF
TRBJ2-5 TRBV5-6 CASSSRTWGETQYF
TRBJ2-3 TRBV5-6 CASSPRGREADTQYF
TRBJ2-1 TRBV7-3 CASSPSGKRGVQGGEQFF
TRBJ1-1 TRBV28 CASSLRTAKNTEAFF
TRBJ1-2 TRBV5-1 CASSSRTGDGYTF
TRBJ1-6 TRBV7-2 CASRPRTGGYSPLHF
TRBJ2-7 TRBV2 CASSEVGANSYEQYF
TRBJ1-4 TRBV5-6 CASSLGGPINEKLFF
TRBJ2-7 TRBV16 CASSQSTVEEQYF
TRBJ2-7 TRBV28 CASKAGTFSYEQYF
TRBJ2-7 TRBV5-1 CASSLEGRGPNEQYF
TRBJ1-3 TRBV2 CASTGSGNTIYF
TRBJ2-7 TRBV10-1 CARDRDRDYEQYF
TRBJ1-4 TRBV14 CASSLERTAEHTTNEKLFF
TRBJ1-5 TRBV6-4 CASSEGANQPQHF
TRBJ1-2 TRBV5-4 CASRTGTGGFYGYTF
TRBJ2-3 TRBV4-1 CASSQESGGLTDTQYF
TRBJ2-3 TRBV18 CASSPSRRGGADTQYF
NA TRBV7-6 CASSRRYGGYEQYF
TRBJ2-7 TRBV27 CASSCEGQGVVEQYF
TRBJ1-4 TRBV4-1 CASSPRDPSNEKLFF
TRBJ2-2 TRBV7-3 CASSPGTPPTGELFF
TRBJ2-3 TRBV30 CAWSGTGRGTDTQYF
TRBJ1-1 TRBV7-3 CASSLKRQGTEAFF
TRBJ2-5 TRBV4-3 CASSQEIPGGEETQYF